This T cell receptor (beta chain) was captured by sequencing in a study of graft-versus-host responses after intestinal transplantation. Points from the study as a whole: Investigators detected GvH clones in recipient marrow, with some emerging earlier in ileum or blood.

Repertoires were generated with immunoSEQ multiplex PCR, while TCRdb's copy carries only in-frame clones and drops some. The sample has just under 55,000 clones; 91% are singletons. The ends were cut back, 0 bases at V and 6 bases at J, with 14 bases in the middle. This CDR3 has 16 amino acids. CDR1 is LNHNV, CDR2 YYDKDF, per germline (reference sequence). In regard to this clone: The antigen is not known.

The sample consisted of PBMCs, taken nearly 670 days after intestinal transplant. This chain links TRBV15 with TRBJ2-2; D gene unclear. This TCR was recovered from a human patient who received an intestinal transplant, so some T cells may come from the graft donor. The CDR3 here is CATSRDVQIGAGELFF. The CDR3 nucleotides are TGTGCCACCAGCAGAGATGTACAGATTGGGGCCGGGGAGCTGTTTTTT.